These 16 T cell receptor beta chains originate from one sample sequenced in a study of identical twins. From the 5' RACE reads, TCRdb called clonotypes with MiXCR, one entry per CDR3 protein. Of about 500,000 distinct CDR3 sequences detected, roughly an eighth appear once; the ten largest clones hold approximately 0.98%. This same sample was also part of a study on yellow fever vaccine responses in identical twins.

Sequencing used CD4+ T cells sorted from blood. The origin of the receptors is a woman under 30 in good health.

V and J are TRBV2 and TRBJ2-1, with D perhaps matching TRBD1 (5 bases). This CDR3 is built from 14 residues. Germline CDR1 SNHLY, CDR2 FYNNEI. V lost 6 bases and J lost 0, with 9 bases in between. CDR3 sequence reads: CASRGLSSYNEQFF. For the CDR3, the DNA is TGTGCCAGCAGGGGGCTTAGCTCCTACAATGAGCAGTTCTTC.

The CDR3 is CSARASFGQGVYNEQFF. The CDR3 DNA sequence: TGCAGTGCTAGAGCGTCGTTTGGGCAGGGGGTCTACAATGAGCAGTTCTTC. The genes are TRBV20-1 and TRBJ2-1, with 7 bases matching TRBD1. The V gene's germline CDR1 is DFQATT and CDR2 SNEGSKA (reference sequence). CDR3 length: 17 residues. Trimming took 1 base from V and 3 from J; bases not matched to a gene: 12.

The V gene is TRBV19, the J gene TRBJ1-5; unclear D gene. The CDR3 is made up of 16 amino acids. V lost 8 bases and J lost 6, with 23 bases in between. Germline V gene sequence: CDR1 LNHDA, CDR2 SQIVND (reference sequence). CDR3 amino acids: CASRGDVDAVGQPQHF. CDR3 sequence (DNA): TGTGCCAGTCGCGGCGACGTTGACGCTGTAGGTCAGCCCCAGCATTTT.

In its sample, this clonotype was seen many times. This sequence joins TRBV28 and TRBJ1-2, with D maybe TRBD1 (6 bases). The CDR3 extends over 12 amino acids. Germline V lookup: CDR1 MDHEN, CDR2 SYDVKM. Trimming pared 3 bases from V and 11 bases from J, leaving 13 bases between. CDR3 loop: CASSFLQGGYTF. As DNA, the CDR3 is TGTGCCAGCAGTTTCCTACAGGGAGGTTACACCTTC.

V usage is TRBV9 and J usage is TRBJ2-7; 7 bases are a match to TRBD2. The CDR3 is 15 residues long. The ends lost 4 bases at V and 2 bases at J; junction bases unmatched: 9. Germline V gives CDR1 SGDLS, CDR2 YYNGEE. Written as DNA, the CDR3 is TGTGCCAGCAGCCCCCAAGTGGGGGGGGCCTACGAGCAGTACTTC. This sequence encodes CASSPQVGGAYEQYF.

Worth noting for this clonotype: At one end the junction does not follow the germline gene, possibly because of a read error. The CDR3 nucleotides read TGTGCCAGCAGTGTAGCACTCCGCCCTACTTTC. Its protein product is CASSVALRPTF. The chain couples TRBV2 to TRBJ2-7; D ambiguous. Germline V gene sequence: CDR1 SNHLY, CDR2 FYNNEI. CDR3 size: 11 residues. Using reference TRBV2 and TRBJ2-7 for the parts outside the CDR3, the full variable domain is EPEVTQTPSHQVTQMGQEVILRCVPISNHLYFYWYRQILGQKVEFLVSFYNNEISEKSEIFDDQFSVERPDGSNFTLKIRSTKLEDSAMYFCASSVALRPTFGPGTRLTVT.

This clonotype showed up just a few times. This chain uses TRBV3-1 with TRBJ2-7, with 7 bases lining up with TRBD2. Germline CDR1 and CDR2: LGHDT and YNNKEL (reference sequence). The V and J ends lost 5 bases and 3 bases, in that order; junction bases with no gene match: 13. The CDR3 runs 16 residues. This CDR3 is CASSYYRGVAVYEQYF. DNA for the CDR3: TGTGCCAGCAGCTATTATCGGGGGGTGGCAGTCTACGAGCAGTACTTC.

The chain carries TRBV2 and TRBJ2-5, with 7 bases that match TRBD1. This CDR3 is 15 amino acids long. Germline V lookup: CDR1 SNHLY, CDR2 FYNNEI. The V gene end was trimmed by 2 bases and the J gene end by 4 bases; junction bases not matched to a gene: 7. The CDR3 DNA sequence: TGTGCCAGCAGTGAAAGAGGGACAGCGTTAGAGACCCAGTACTTC. Protein product: CASSERGTALETQYF.

The chain employs TRBV7-2 and TRBJ2-5, with 7 positions matching TRBD2. CDR3 length: 14 residues. V shed 4 bases and J 7 bases; nucleotides not matched to a gene: 9. The germline gives CDR1 SGHTA, CDR2 FQGNSA. The CDR3 is CASSSAPGGGTQYF. In nucleotides, the CDR3 is TGTGCCAGCAGCTCTGCTCCGGGAGGAGGGACCCAGTACTTC.

This clonotype was found a few times. The chain combines TRBV5-1 with TRBJ2-1; D not resolved. Trimming left V 0 bases short and J 9 bases short, with 13 bases between. CDR1 is SGHRS and CDR2 is YFSETQ in the germline V gene. This CDR3 region has 14 residues. The CDR3 spells CASSLGDSIGEQFF. The CDR3 DNA follows: TGCGCCAGCAGCTTGGGTGATTCCATTGGTGAGCAGTTCTTC.

There are many counts of this clonotype. The chain couples TRBV24-1 to TRBJ1-2, with TRBD1 matching 8 bases. The CDR3 is made up of 13 amino acids. The germline V gene has CDR1 KGHDR and CDR2 SFDVKD. V was clipped by 6 bases and J by 8 bases; unmatched bases: 7. This chain's CDR3 is CATSPGQASGYTF. DNA of the CDR3: TGTGCCACCAGTCCGGGACAGGCGTCCGGCTACACCTTC.

This clonotype was counted between two and nine times. This chain links TRBV11-2 with TRBJ2-1; 13 bases line up with TRBD2. Trimming at V came to 0 bases and at J to 0 bases, leaving 8 bases not matched to a gene. CDR1 and CDR2 from the germline V gene are SGHAT and FQNNGV. The CDR3 runs 20 residues. CDR3: CASSLESRTSGGSSYNEQFF. The CDR3 DNA is TGTGCCAGCAGCTTAGAGTCCCGGACTAGCGGGGGCAGCTCCTACAATGAGCAGTTCTTC.

The rearrangement links TRBV23-1 to TRBJ2-7; TRBD2 agrees at 7 bases. TRBV23-1 is annotated as an ORF whose role is uncertain. Trimming at V came to 4 bases and at J to 3 bases, leaving 6 bases not matched to a gene. CDR3 length equals 14 residues. The DNA for the CDR3 is TGCGCCAGCAGTCGCGCGGGAGAGAACTACGAGCAGTACTTC. The encoded protein is CASSRAGENYEQYF.

This clonotype was seen just once. The CDR3 loop is CASSNEMWGTAADTQYF. The CDR3 bases are TGTGCCAGCAGCAATGAGATGTGGGGGACAGCCGCAGATACGCAGTATTTT. The chain combines TRBV11-2 with TRBJ2-3; 7 bases map to TRBD1. CDR1 and CDR2 from the germline V gene are SGHAT and FQNNGV. V was pared by 5 bases and J by 4 bases, with 15 bases of the junction left unmatched. The CDR3 covers 17 residues. The whole variable domain, remainder taken from reference TRBV11-2 and TRBJ2-3, is EAGVAQSPRYKIIEKRQSVAFWCNPISGHATLYWYQQILGQGPKLLIQFQNNGVVDDSQLPKDRFSAERLKGVDSTLKIQPAKLEDSAVYLCASSNEMWGTAADTQYFGPGTRLTVL.

The chain carries TRBV12-3 or TRBV12-4 and TRBJ1-2; D might be TRBD1 (6 bases). This CDR3 contains 14 residues. Trimming pared 8 bases from V and 4 bases from J, leaving 17 bases between. CDR3 sequence (DNA): TGTGCCAGCGAGACGGGGGGGGCCGGCTATGGCTACACCTTC. Protein sequence: CASETGGAGYGYTF.

The CDR3 loop reads CASSPTDRGRQPQHF. The CDR3 DNA reads TGCGCCAGCAGCCCCACAGACAGGGGGCGTCAGCCCCAGCATTTT. The chain combines TRBV4-1 with TRBJ1-5; 10 positions match TRBD1. This CDR3 has 15 residues. V was clipped by 4 bases and J by 6 bases; unmatched bases: 6. CDR1 MGHRA and CDR2 YSYEKL come from the germline V gene.